Listed below are T cell receptor beta chains from one sample, sequenced in a study of blood T cell repertoires in COVID-19. Sequencing used immunoSEQ multiplex PCR; TCRdb keeps in-frame clones, though not all of them. The sample consists of around 190,000 clones, 76% of them appearing once. Material for sequencing was PBMCs or T cells enriched from blood (not recorded which). These receptors were collected from a woman aged 50 to 60 with acute COVID-19. CDR3s include the opening cysteine and the closing phenylalanine or tryptophan. The D gene is left open where the match is weak. Not every row has a clone size; where given, it reads once, few, many or a size class.

size,V,D,J,DNA,CDR3
once,TRBV4-1,TRBD1,TRBJ1-2,TGCGCCAGCAGCCCCCGGGACAGCTATGGCTACACCTTC,CASSPRDSYGYTF
-,TRBV5-1,-,TRBJ2-1,TGCGCCAGCAGCTTGTGGCAGGGGCGAGTAAATGAGCAGTTCTTC,CASSLWQGRVNEQFF
-,TRBV2,-,TRBJ1-2,TGTGCCAGCAGTGAAGAGGCGGACTCTAACTATGGCTACACCTTC,CASSEEADSNYGYTF
few,TRBV7-3,-,TRBJ1-6,TGTGCCAGCAGCTTAACGCCAGGGGCCAAGGGATCACCCCTCCACTTT,CASSLTPGAKGSPLHF
-,TRBV4-1,TRBD2,TRBJ2-3,TGCGCCAGCAGCATGGGGGGAGCGGGGGGCCCGTCCACAGATACGCAGTATTTT,CASSMGGAGGPSTDTQYF
-,TRBV5-1,TRBD1,TRBJ1-6,TGCGCCAGCAGCTCCGATGGACAGGTCCGAGGCTCACCCCTCCACTTT,CASSSDGQVRGSPLHF
-,TRBV6-5,TRBD2,TRBJ2-1,TGTGCCAGCGGGATCGGCGGGGGGACCTACAATGAGCAGTTCTTC,CASGIGGGTYNEQFF
-,TRBV28,-,TRBJ1-2,TGTGCCAGCAGTTTGTTAGGACATCTAGGCTACACCTTC,CASSLLGHLGYTF
-,TRBV7-8,-,TRBJ1-5,TGTGCCAGCAGCTTAGGTCAGCGATATAGCAATCAGCCCCAGCATTTT,CASSLGQRYSNQPQHF
-,TRBV19,TRBD1,TRBJ2-2,TGTGCCAGTACTCGGGACAGGTCCACCGGGGCCGGGGAGCTGTTTTTT,CASTRDRSTGAGELFF
-,TRBV2,TRBD1,TRBJ2-1,TGTGCCAGCAAAAGGACAGGGGTGAACGATGAGCAGTTCTTC,CASKRTGVNDEQFF
-,TRBV15,TRBD1,TRBJ1-5,TGTGCCACCAGCAACTTGGACAGGGCTGTTCAGCCCCAGCATTTT,CATSNLDRAVQPQHF
-,TRBV5-6,TRBD1,TRBJ1-4,TGTGCCAGCAGCGCCGGGACAGGCTTTAATGAAAAACTGTTTTTT,CASSAGTGFNEKLFF
few,TRBV7-9,TRBD2,TRBJ2-1,TGTGCCAGCAGCTTAAGGGGACTAGCTAGCAATGAGCAGTTCTTC,CASSLRGLASNEQFF
-,TRBV19,-,TRBJ1-1,TGTGCCAGTAGTAGGCCGGGTCAGGGCCACACTGAAGCTTTCTTT,CASSRPGQGHTEAFF
-,TRBV6-1,-,TRBJ1-5,TGTGCCAGCAGTGAAGTAATGGCAGGGTGGCAGCCCCAGCATTTT,CASSEVMAGWQPQHF
-,TRBV7-2,-,TRBJ2-5,TGTGCCAGCAGCTTAGGACTCGCCCGGAGCCAAGAGACCCAGTACTTC,CASSLGLARSQETQYF
few,TRBV6-2/TRBV6-3,-,TRBJ1-3,TGTGCCAGCAGTCGCATAGACTCAGACGGAAACACCATATATTTT,CASSRIDSDGNTIYF
once,TRBV19,-,TRBJ1-1,TGTGCCAGTAGTCACCTGACAGCGAACACTGAAGCTTTCTTT,CASSHLTANTEAFF
many,TRBV5-4,TRBD1,TRBJ1-4,TGTGCCAGCAGCTTTAACAGGGGGATCAATGAAAAACTGTTTTTT,CASSFNRGINEKLFF
-,TRBV7-9,-,TRBJ1-1,TGTGCCAGCAGCTTAGCTAAACAGGGTATAACTGAAGCTTTCTTT,CASSLAKQGITEAFF
-,TRBV7-9,-,TRBJ2-2,TGTGCCAGCACCCCTGCTAGTAGCGACGGGGAGCTGTTTTTT,CASTPASSDGELFF
-,TRBV12-3/TRBV12-4,-,TRBJ1-1,TGTGCCAGCAGTCGCAGCGACACTGAAGCTTTCTTT,CASSRSDTEAFF
-,TRBV7-9,-,TRBJ1-4,TGTGCCAGCAGCTTCGACCGGGTCCGAGGTAATGAAAAACTGTTTTTT,CASSFDRVRGNEKLFF
-,TRBV30,TRBD1,TRBJ1-2,TGTGCCTGGAGTCCCAGGGGGAACTATGGCTACACCTTC,CAWSPRGNYGYTF